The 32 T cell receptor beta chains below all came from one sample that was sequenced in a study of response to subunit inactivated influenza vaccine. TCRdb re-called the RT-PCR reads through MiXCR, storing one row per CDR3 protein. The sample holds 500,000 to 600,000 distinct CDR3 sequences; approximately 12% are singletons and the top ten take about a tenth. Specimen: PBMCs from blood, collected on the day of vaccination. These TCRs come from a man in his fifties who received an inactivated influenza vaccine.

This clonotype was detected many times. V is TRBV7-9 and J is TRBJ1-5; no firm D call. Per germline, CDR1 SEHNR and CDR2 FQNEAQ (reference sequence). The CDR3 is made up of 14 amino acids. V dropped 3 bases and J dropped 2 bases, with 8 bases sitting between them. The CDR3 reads CASSFGSGNQPQHF. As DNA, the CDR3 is TGTGCCAGCAGCTTTGGGTCCGGCAATCAGCCCCAGCATTTT. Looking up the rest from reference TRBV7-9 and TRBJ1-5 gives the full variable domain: DTGVSQNPRHKITKRGQNVTFRCDPISEHNRLYWYRQTLGQGPEFLTYFQNEAQLEKSRLLSDRFSAERPKGSFSTLEIQRTEQGDSAMYLCASSFGSGNQPQHFGDGTRLSIL.

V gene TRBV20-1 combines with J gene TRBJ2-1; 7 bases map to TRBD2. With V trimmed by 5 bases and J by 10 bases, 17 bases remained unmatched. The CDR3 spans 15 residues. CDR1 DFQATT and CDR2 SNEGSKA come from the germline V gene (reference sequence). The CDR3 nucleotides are TGCAGTGCTCCCGAGTTGTCGGCTAGCGGAAGCGAGCAGTTCTTC. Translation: CSAPELSASGSEQFF.

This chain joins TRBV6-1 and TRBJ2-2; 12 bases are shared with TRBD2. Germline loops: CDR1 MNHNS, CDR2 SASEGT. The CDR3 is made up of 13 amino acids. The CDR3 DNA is TGTGACCCTAGCGGGAGGGTTATCGGGGAGCTGTTTTTT. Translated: CDPSGRVIGELFF.

CDR3 residues: CSYGRGEVYEQYF. The CDR3 DNA is TGCAGTTACGGGCGGGGGGAGGTATACGAGCAGTACTTC. The chain has TRBV20-1 and TRBJ2-7, with 8 bases matching TRBD2. The CDR3 consists of 13 residues. The germline CDR1 and CDR2 sequences are DFQATT and SNEGSKA (reference sequence). V shed 8 bases and J 4 bases; nucleotides not matched to a gene: 10.

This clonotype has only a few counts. The CDR3 reads CASSSLQGVIDTIYF. Here the CDR3 DNA reads TGTGCCAGCAGTTCATTGCAGGGGGTAATAGACACCATATATTTT. The genes are TRBV12-3 or TRBV12-4 and TRBJ1-3, with 7 bases matching TRBD1. With 4 bases clipped from V and 8 bases from J, the junction kept 11 bases outside the gene matches. CDR3 length: 15 amino acids.

CDR3 DNA sequence: TGCGCCAGCAGCTTGGGAGAGGGGTACATCTCCTACGAGCAGTACTTC. Protein: CASSLGEGYISYEQYF. The chain recombines TRBV5-1 with TRBJ2-7; D could derive from TRBD1 or TRBD2 (5 bases each). The CDR3 has 16 residues. Germline V gene sequence: CDR1 SGHRS, CDR2 YFSETQ. The ends were cut back, 0 bases at V and 0 bases at J, with 13 bases in the middle. The variable domain in full, with the rest retrieved from reference TRBV5-1 and TRBJ2-7, is KAGVTQTPRYLIKTRGQQVTLSCSPISGHRSVSWYQQTPGQGLQFLFEYFSETQRNKGNFPGRFSGRQFSNSRSEMNVSTLELGDSALYLCASSLGEGYISYEQYFGPGTRLTVT.

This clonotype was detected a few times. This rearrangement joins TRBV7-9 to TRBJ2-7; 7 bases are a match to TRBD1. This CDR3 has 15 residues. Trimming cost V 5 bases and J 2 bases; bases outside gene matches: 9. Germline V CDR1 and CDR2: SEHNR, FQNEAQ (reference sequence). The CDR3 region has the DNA TGTGCCAGCAGCGATCCGGGACAGACTCCCTACGAGCAGTACTTC. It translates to CASSDPGQTPYEQYF. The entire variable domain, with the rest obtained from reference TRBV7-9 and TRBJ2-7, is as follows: DTGVSQNPRHKITKRGQNVTFRCDPISEHNRLYWYRQTLGQGPEFLTYFQNEAQLEKSRLLSDRFSAERPKGSFSTLEIQRTEQGDSAMYLCASSDPGQTPYEQYFGPGTRLTVT.

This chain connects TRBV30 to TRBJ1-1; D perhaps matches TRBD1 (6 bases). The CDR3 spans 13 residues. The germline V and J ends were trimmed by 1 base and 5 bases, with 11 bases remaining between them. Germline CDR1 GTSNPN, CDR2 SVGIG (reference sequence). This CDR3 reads CAWSAQGYTEAFF. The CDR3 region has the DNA TGTGCCTGGAGTGCCCAGGGGTATACTGAAGCTTTCTTT. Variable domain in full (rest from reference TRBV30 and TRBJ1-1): SQTIHQWPATLVQPVGSPLSLECTVEGTSNPNLYWYRQAAGRGLQLLFYSVGIGQISSEVPQNLSASRPQDRQFILSSKKLLLSDSGFYLCAWSAQGYTEAFFGQGTRLTVV.

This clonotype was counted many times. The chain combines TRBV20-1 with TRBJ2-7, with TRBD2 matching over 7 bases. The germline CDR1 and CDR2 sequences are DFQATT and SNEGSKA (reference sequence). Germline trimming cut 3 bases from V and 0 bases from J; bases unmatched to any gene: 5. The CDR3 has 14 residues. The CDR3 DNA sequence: TGCAGTGCTAGCCAAAGGACTAGCTCCTACGAGCAGTACTTC. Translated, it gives CSASQRTSSYEQYF.

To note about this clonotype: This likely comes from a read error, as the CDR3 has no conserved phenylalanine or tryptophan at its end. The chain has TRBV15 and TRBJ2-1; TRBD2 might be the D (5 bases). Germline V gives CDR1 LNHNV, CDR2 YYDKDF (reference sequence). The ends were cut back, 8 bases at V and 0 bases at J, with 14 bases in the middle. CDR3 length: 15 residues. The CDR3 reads CATAVGKSSYNEQFL. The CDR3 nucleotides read TGTGCCACCGCAGTCGGGAAGAGCTCCTACAATGAGCAGTTCTTA.

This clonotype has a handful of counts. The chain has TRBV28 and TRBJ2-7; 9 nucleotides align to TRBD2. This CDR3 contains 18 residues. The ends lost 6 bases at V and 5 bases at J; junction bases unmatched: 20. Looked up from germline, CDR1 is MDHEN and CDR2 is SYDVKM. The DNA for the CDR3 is TGTGCCAGCAGCCTTGGTGGTAGCGGGAGTGGGTTCGGCAACGAGCAGTACTTC. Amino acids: CASSLGGSGSGFGNEQYF.

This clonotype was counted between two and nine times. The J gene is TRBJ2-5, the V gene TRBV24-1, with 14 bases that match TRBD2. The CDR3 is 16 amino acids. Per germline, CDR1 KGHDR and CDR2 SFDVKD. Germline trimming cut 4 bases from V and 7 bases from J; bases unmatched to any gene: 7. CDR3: CATSEPGTSGRSTQYF. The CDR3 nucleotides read TGTGCCACCAGTGAACCCGGGACTAGCGGGAGATCGACCCAGTACTTC.

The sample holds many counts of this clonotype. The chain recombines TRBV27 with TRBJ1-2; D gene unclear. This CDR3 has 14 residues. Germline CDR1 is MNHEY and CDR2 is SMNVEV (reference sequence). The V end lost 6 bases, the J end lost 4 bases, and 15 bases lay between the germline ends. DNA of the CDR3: TGTGCCAGCAGACCTGAAGGGTGGGGCTATGGCTACACCTTC. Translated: CASRPEGWGYGYTF.

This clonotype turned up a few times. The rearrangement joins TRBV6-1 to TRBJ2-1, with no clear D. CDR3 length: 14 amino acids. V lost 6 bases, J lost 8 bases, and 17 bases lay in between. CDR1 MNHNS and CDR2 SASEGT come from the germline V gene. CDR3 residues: CASSPPGRRDEQFF. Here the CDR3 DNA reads TGTGCCAGCAGCCCCCCTGGGCGACGAGATGAGCAGTTCTTC.

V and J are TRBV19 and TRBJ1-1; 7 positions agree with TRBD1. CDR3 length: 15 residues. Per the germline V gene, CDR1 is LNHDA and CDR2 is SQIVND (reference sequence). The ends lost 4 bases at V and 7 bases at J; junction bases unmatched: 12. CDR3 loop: CASSTLNRTGSEAFF. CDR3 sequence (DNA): TGTGCCAGTAGTACTTTAAACCGGACAGGCAGTGAAGCTTTCTTT. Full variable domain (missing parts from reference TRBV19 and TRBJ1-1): DGGITQSPKYLFRKEGQNVTLSCEQNLNHDAMYWYRQDPGQGLRLIYYSQIVNDFQKGDIAEGYSVSREKKESFPLTVTSAQKNPTAFYLCASSTLNRTGSEAFFGQGTRLTVV.

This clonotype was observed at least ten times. DNA for the CDR3: TGCGCCAGCAGCTTAGGGGGACGGTCGAACACTGAAGCTTTCTTT. Translation gives CASSLGGRSNTEAFF. The chain links TRBV5-1 to TRBJ1-1, with TRBD1 as a possible D gene (6 bases). CDR3 length equals 15 residues. CDR1 SGHRS and CDR2 YFSETQ come from the germline V gene. Trimming shortened V by 2 bases and J by 1 base, and 12 bases separated the two germline ends.

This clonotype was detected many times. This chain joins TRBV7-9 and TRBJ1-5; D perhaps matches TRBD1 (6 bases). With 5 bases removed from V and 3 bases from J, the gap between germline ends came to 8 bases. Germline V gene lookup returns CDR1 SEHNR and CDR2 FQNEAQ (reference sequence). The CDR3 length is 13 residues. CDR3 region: CASSAGHNQPQHF. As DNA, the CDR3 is TGTGCCAGCAGCGCGGGACACAATCAGCCCCAGCATTTT.

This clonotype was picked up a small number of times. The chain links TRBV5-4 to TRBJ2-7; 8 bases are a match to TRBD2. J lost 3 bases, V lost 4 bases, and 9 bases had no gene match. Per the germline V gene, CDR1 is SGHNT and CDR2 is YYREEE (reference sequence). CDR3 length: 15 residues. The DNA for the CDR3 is TGTGCCAGCAGCCCACAACTAGCGGAGTACTACGAGCAGTACTTC. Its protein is CASSPQLAEYYEQYF.

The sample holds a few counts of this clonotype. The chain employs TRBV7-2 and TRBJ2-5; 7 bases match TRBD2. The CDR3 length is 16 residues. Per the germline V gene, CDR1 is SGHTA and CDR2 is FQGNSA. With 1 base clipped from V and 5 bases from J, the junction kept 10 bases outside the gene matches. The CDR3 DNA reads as TGTGCCAGCAGCTTAGTAGCGGCGGGGGTTGGGGAGACCCAGTACTTC. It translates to CASSLVAAGVGETQYF.

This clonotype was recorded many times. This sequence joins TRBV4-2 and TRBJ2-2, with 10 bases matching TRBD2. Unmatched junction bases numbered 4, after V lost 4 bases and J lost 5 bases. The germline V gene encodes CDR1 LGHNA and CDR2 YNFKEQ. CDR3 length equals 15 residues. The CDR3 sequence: CASSRSSGRTGELFF. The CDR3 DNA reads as TGTGCCAGCAGCCGATCTAGCGGGAGAACCGGGGAGCTGTTTTTT.

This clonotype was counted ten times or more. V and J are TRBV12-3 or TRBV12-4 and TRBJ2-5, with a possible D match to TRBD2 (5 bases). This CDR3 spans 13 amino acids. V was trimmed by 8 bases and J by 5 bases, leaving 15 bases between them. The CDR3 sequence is CASRRGLGETQYF. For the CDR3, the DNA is TGTGCCAGCCGCCGGGGTTTGGGGGAGACCCAGTACTTC.

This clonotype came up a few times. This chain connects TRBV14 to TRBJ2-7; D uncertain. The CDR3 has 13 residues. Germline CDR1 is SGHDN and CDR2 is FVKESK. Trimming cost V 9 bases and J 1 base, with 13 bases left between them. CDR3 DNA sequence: TGTGCCAGTCGTAGGGCAGGATCCTACGAGCAGTACTTC. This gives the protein CASRRAGSYEQYF.

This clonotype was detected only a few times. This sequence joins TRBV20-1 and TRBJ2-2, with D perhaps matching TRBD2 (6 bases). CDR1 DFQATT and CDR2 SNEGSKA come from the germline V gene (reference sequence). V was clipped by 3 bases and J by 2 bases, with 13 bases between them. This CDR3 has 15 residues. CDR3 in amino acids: CSASVGTPNTGELFF. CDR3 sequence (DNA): TGCAGTGCTAGTGTTGGGACTCCCAACACCGGGGAGCTGTTTTTT.

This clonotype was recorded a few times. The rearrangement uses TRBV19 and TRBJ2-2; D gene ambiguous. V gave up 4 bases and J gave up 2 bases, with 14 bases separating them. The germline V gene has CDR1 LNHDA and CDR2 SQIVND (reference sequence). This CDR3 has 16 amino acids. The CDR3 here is CASSRTLIGNTGELFF. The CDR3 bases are TGTGCCAGTAGTAGGACGCTCATCGGAAACACCGGGGAGCTGTTTTTT.

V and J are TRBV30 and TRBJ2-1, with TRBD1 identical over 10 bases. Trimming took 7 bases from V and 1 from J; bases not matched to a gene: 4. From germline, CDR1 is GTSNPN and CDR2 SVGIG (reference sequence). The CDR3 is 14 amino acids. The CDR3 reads CASRDRGSYNEQFF. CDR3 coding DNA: TGTGCCTCCCGGGACAGGGGTTCCTACAATGAGCAGTTCTTC.

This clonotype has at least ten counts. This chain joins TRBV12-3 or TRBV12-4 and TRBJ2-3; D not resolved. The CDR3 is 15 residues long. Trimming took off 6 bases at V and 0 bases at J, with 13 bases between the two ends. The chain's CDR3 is CASSPEADSTDTQYF. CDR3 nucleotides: TGTGCCAGCAGCCCTGAGGCAGACAGCACAGATACGCAGTATTTT.

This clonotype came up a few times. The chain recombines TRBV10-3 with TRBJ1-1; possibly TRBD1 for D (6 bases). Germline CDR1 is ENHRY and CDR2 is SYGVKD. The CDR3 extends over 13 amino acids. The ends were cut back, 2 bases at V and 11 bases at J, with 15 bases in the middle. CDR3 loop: CAISERQGPGAFF. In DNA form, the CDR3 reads TGTGCCATCAGTGAGAGGCAGGGGCCTGGGGCTTTCTTT.

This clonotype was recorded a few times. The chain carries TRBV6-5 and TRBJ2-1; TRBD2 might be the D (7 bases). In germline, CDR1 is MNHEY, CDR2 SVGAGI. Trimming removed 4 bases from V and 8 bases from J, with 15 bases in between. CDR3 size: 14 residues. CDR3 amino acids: CASSWGGGFDEQFF. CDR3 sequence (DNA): TGTGCCAGCAGTTGGGGGGGGGGCTTCGATGAGCAGTTCTTC.

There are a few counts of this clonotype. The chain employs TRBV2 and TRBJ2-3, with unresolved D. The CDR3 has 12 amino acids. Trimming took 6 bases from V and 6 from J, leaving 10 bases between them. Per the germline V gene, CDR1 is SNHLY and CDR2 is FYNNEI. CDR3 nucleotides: TGTGCCAGCAGGCTCCGAACGGATACGCAGTATTTT. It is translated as CASRLRTDTQYF.

The chain's CDR3 is CSARPLDREQQYF. The DNA for the CDR3 is TGCAGTGCTAGACCCCTGGACAGGGAGCAGCAGTACTTC. The chain joins TRBV20-1 to TRBJ2-7; 8 bases are shared with TRBD1. The CDR3 has 13 residues. The germline V gene encodes CDR1 DFQATT and CDR2 SNEGSKA (reference sequence). The V gene end was trimmed by 2 bases and the J gene end by 8 bases; junction bases not matched to a gene: 8.

Written as DNA, the CDR3 is TGTGCCAGCAGCTTAGTGGACAGGCGTAACTATGGCTACACCTTC. This encodes CASSLVDRRNYGYTF. This chain uses TRBV7-9 with TRBJ1-2, with 7 bases that match TRBD1. The CDR3 runs 15 residues. Germline values: CDR1 SEHNR, CDR2 FQNEAQ (reference sequence). V shed 1 base, J shed 1 base, and the junction held 3 bases outside the gene matches.

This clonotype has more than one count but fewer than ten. CDR3 nucleotide sequence: TGCAGTGCTAGTTTTCAGGGAAGGCACGCAATTGGGAATTCACCCCTCCACTTT. This codes for CSASFQGRHAIGNSPLHF. This chain links TRBV20-1 with TRBJ1-6; D is possibly TRBD1 (5 bases). Per the germline V gene, CDR1 is DFQATT and CDR2 is SNEGSKA (reference sequence). There are 18 residues in the CDR3. V shed 3 bases and J shed 7 bases, with 25 bases lying between them.